The T cell receptor beta chain under discussion was sequenced for a study of T cell changes during pregnancy in multiple sclerosis. As to this clone: Germline is not matched at one junction end, which may reflect a read error.

The CDR3 runs to 18 residues. Germline V gives CDR1 SEHNR, CDR2 FQNEAQ (reference sequence). Using immunoSEQ multiplex PCR, the repertoire was profiled, and TCRdb retains in-frame clones only, with some absent. The sample lists roughly 39,000 clones, around 90% seen once, with less than 1.5% in the top ten. The sequencing input was PBMCs (not recorded whether the cells were cultured). The receptor was derived from a female donor with multiple sclerosis, enrolled in a pregnancy study. The V gene is TRBV7-9, the J gene TRBJ2-7; no clear D gene. The CDR3 sequence: CASSLVRQRPIPFYEQYF. The CDR3 coding sequence is TGTGCCAGCAGTTTAGTCCGCCAGCGACCGATCCCTTTCTACGAGCAGTACTTC. The full variable domain, rest sourced from reference TRBV7-9 and TRBJ2-7, is DTGVSQNPRHKITKRGQNVTFRCDPISEHNRLYWYRQTLGQGPEFLTYFQNEAQLEKSRLLSDRFSAERPKGSFSTLEIQRTEQGDSAMYLCASSLVRQRPIPFYEQYFGPGTRLTVT.